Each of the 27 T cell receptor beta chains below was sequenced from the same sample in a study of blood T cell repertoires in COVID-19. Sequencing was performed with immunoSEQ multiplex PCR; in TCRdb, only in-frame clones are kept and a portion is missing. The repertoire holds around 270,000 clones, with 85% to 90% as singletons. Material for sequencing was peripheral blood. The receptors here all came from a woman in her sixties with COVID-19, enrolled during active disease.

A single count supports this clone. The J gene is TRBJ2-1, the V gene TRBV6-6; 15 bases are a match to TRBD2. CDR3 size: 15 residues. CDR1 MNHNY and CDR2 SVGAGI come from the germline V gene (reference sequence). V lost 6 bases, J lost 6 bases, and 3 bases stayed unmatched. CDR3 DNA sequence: TGTGCCAGCAGCCCGGGACTAGCGGGAGGCAATGAGCAGTTCTTC. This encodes CASSPGLAGGNEQFF.

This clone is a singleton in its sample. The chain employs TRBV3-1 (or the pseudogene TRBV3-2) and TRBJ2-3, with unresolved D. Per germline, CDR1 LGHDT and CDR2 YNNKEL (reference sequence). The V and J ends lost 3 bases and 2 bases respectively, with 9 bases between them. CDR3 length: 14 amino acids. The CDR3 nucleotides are TGTGCCAGCAGCCAGGCTAGTATCACAGATACGCAGTATTTT. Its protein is CASSQASITDTQYF.

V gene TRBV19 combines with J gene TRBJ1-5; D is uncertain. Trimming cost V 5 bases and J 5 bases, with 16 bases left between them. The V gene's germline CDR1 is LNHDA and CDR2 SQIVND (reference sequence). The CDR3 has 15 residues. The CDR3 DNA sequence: TGTGCCAGTAGTCCCCCCGGCAGGTCGGATCAGCCCCAGCATTTT. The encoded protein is CASSPPGRSDQPQHF.

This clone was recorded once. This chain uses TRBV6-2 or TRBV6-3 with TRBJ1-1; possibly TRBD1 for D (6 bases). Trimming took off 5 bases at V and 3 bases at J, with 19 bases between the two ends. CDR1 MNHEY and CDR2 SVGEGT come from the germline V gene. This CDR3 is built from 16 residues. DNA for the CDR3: TGTGCCAGCAGTCCCCGGGTCGGGGGGGCTGACACTGAAGCTTTCTTT. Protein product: CASSPRVGGADTEAFF.

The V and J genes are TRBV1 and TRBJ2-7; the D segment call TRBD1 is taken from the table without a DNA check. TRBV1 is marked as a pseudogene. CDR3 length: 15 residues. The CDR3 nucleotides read TGCACCAAGACGGACACATGGTGGGTTACCTACGAGCAGTACTTC. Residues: CTKTDTWWVTYEQYF.

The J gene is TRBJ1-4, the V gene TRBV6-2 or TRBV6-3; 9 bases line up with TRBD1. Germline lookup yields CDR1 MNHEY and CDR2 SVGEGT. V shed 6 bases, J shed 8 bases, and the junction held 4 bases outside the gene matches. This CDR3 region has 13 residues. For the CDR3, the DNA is TGTGCCAGCAGCTCCGGGACAGGGGAAAAACTGTTTTTT. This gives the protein CASSSGTGEKLFF.

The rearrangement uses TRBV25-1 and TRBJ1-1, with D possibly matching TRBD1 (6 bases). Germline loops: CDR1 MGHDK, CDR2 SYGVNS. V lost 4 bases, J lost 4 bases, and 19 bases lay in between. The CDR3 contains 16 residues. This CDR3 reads CASSGTGTPRGTEAFF. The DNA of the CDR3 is TGTGCCAGCAGTGGTACCGGGACACCGAGGGGCACTGAAGCTTTCTTT.

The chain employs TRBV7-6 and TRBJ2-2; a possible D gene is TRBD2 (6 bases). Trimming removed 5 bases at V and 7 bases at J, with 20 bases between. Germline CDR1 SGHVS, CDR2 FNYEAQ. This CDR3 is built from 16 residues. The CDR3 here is CASSDRLGGRLGELFF. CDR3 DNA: TGTGCCAGCAGCGACCGGCTCGGGGGTCGCCTCGGGGAGCTGTTTTTT.

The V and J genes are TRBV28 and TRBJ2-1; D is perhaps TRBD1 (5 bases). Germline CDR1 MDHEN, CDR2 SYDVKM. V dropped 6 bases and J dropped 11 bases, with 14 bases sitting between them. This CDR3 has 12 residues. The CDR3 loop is CASSSSGNKQFF. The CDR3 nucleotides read TGTGCCAGCAGCTCATCAGGGAACAAGCAGTTCTTC.

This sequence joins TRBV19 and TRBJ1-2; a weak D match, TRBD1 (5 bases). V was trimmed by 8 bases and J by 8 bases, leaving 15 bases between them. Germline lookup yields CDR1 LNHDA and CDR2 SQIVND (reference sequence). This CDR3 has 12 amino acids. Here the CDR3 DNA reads TGTGCCAGTGAGGACTACAGGCTCGGCTACACCTTC. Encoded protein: CASEDYRLGYTF.

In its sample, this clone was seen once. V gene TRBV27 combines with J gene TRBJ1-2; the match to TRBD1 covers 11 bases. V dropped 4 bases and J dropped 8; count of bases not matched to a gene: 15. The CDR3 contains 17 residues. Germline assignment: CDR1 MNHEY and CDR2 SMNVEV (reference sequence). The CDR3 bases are TGTGCCAGCAGTTCGCCCGCCGGGACAGGGGGACAGGAGGGCTACACCTTC. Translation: CASSSPAGTGGQEGYTF.

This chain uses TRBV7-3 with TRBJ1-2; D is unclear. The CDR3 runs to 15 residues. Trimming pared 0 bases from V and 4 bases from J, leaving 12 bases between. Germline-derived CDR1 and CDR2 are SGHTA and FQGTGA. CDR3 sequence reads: CASSLTSGGRYGYTF. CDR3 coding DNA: TGTGCCAGCAGCTTAACGTCAGGAGGGCGCTATGGCTACACCTTC.

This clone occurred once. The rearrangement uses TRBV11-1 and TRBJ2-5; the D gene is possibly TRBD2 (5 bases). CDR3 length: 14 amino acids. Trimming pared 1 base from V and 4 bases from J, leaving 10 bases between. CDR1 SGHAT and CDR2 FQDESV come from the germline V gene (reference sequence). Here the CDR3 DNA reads TGTGCCAGCAGCTTAGGAGGGTTTGGAGAGACCCAGTACTTC. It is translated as CASSLGGFGETQYF.

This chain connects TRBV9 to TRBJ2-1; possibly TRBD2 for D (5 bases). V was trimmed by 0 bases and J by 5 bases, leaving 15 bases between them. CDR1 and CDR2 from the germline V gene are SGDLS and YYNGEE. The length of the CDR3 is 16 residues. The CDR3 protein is CASSVALAGWDNEQFF. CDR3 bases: TGTGCCAGCAGCGTAGCTTTGGCGGGTTGGGACAATGAGCAGTTCTTC.

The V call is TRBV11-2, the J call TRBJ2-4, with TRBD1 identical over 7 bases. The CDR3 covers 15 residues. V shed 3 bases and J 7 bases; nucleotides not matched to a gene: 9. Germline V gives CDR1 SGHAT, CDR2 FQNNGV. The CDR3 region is CASSFGRDSYNIQYF. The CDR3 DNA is TGTGCCAGCAGCTTTGGACGGGACAGCTACAACATTCAGTACTTC.

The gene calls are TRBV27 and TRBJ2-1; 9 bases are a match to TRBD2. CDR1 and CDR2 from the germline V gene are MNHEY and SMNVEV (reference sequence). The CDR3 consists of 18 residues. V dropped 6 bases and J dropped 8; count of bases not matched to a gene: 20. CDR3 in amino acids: CASRLRGGLAGDGDEQFF. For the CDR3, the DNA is TGTGCCAGCAGGCTACGAGGAGGGTTAGCGGGAGATGGAGATGAGCAGTTCTTC.

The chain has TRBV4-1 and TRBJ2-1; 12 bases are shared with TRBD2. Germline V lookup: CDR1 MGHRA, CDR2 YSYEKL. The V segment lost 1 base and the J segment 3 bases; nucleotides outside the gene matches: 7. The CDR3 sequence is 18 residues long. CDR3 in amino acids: CASSQGLAGEGVYNEQFF. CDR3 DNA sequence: TGCGCCAGCAGCCAAGGACTAGCGGGAGAAGGTGTCTACAATGAGCAGTTCTTC.

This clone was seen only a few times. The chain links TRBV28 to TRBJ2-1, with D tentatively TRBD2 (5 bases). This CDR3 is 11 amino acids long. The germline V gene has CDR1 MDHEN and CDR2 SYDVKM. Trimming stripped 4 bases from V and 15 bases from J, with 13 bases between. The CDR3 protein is CASSSGLRWFF. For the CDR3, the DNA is TGTGCCAGCAGTTCCGGACTGAGGTGGTTCTTC.

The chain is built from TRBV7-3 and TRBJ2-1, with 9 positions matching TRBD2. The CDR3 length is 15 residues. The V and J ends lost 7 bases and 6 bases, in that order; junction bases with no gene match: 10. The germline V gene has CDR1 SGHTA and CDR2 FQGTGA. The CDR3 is CASNQIAGDSNEQFF. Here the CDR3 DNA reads TGTGCCAGCAACCAAATAGCGGGAGACTCCAATGAGCAGTTCTTC.

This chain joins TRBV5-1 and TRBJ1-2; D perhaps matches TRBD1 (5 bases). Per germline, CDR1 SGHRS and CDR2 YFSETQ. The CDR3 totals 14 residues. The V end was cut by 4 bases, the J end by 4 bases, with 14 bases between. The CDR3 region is CASSTGLLAYGYTF. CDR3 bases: TGCGCCAGCAGCACGGGACTATTGGCCTATGGCTACACCTTC.

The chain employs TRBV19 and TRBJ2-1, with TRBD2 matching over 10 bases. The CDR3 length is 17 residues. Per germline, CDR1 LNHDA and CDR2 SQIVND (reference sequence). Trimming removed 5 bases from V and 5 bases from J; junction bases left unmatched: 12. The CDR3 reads CASSPSLQAGGDNEQFF. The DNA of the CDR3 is TGTGCCAGTAGTCCTTCCCTCCAAGCGGGAGGGGACAATGAGCAGTTCTTC.

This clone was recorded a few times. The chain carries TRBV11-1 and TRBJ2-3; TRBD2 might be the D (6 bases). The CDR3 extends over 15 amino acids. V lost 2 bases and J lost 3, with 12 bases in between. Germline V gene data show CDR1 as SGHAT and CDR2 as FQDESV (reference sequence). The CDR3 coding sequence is TGTGCCAGCAGCTTAAGTACGGGGAGGACAGATACGCAGTATTTT. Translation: CASSLSTGRTDTQYF.

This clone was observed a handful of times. CDR3 nucleotides: TGTGCCAGTAGTATCAAAGCGATGAACACTGAAGCTTTCTTT. This gives the protein CASSIKAMNTEAFF. The chain has TRBV19 and TRBJ1-1; D remains ambiguous. Germline loops: CDR1 LNHDA, CDR2 SQIVND (reference sequence). The CDR3 length is 14 residues. V was trimmed by 3 bases and J by 0 bases, leaving 8 bases between them. Combining the CDR3 with reference TRBV19 and TRBJ1-1 gives the whole variable domain DGGITQSPKYLFRKEGQNVTLSCEQNLNHDAMYWYRQDPGQGLRLIYYSQIVNDFQKGDIAEGYSVSREKKESFPLTVTSAQKNPTAFYLCASSIKAMNTEAFFGQGTRLTVV.

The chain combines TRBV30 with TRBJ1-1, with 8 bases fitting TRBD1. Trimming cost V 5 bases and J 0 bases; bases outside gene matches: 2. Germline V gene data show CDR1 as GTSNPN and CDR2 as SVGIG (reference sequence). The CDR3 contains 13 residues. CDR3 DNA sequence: TGTGCCTGGGGACAGGGAATGAACACTGAAGCTTTCTTT. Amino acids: CAWGQGMNTEAFF.

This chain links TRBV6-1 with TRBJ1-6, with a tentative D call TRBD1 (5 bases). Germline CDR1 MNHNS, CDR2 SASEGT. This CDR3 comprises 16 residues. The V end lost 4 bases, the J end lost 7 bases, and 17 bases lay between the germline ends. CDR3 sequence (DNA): TGTGCCAGCAGTGGGGAGGGGCTGGTTAGGAATTCACCCCTCCACTTT. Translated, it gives CASSGEGLVRNSPLHF.

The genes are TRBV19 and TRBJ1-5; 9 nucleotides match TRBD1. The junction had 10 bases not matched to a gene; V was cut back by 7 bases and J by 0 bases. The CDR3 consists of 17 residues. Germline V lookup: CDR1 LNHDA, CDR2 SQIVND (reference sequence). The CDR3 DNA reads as TGTGCCAGTACCAAGGGACAGGGCAGCTATAGCAATCAGCCCCAGCATTTT. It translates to CASTKGQGSYSNQPQHF.

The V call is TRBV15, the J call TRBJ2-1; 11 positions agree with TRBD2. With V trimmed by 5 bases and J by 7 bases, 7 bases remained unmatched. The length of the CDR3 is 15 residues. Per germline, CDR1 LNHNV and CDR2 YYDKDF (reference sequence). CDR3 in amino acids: CATSGRLAGKNEQFF. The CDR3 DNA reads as TGTGCCACCAGCGGACGACTAGCGGGAAAAAATGAGCAGTTCTTC.